This note documents a single TCR beta chain sequence. The sample is drawn from a study of blood T cell repertoires in COVID-19. Across the whole study: Samples taken during acute and convalescent COVID-19 were collected in the United States, Italy and Spain. The analysed material was cDNA or gDNA that came from T cells, B-cell-depleted T cells, or PBMCs.

The authors' processing: Amplifying reference gene primers gave estimates of nucleated cell counts. Measured with immunoSEQ multiplex PCR; TCRdb has only the in-frame clones, and not every one. That table is the source of V, J and clone size, and D and trimming were worked out from the DNA. The sample has around 100,000 clones; over 75% are singletons. This CDR3 comprises 14 residues. V was shortened by 8 bases and J by 0 bases, with 10 bases between the two germline ends. Looked up from germline, CDR1 is SNHLY and CDR2 is FYNNEI. The sequencing input was peripheral blood. This clonotype was obtained from a man under 40 in a cohort sampled during active COVID-19. The chain uses TRBV2 and TRBJ1-4; D gene uncertain. The CDR3 here is CASQDGATNEKLFF. For the CDR3, the DNA is TGTGCCAGCCAGGACGGGGCAACTAATGAAAAACTGTTTTTT.